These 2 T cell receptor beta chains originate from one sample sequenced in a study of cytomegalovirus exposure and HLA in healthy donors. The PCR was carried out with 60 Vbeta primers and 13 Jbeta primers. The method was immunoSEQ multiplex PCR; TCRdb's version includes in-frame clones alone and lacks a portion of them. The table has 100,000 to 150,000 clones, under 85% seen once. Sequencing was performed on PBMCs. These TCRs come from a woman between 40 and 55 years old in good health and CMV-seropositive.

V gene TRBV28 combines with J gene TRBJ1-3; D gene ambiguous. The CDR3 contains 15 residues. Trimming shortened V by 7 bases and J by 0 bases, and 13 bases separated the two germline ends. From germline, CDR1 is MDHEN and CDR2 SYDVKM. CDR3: CASIKVFSSGNTIYF. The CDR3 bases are TGTGCCAGCATCAAAGTTTTTAGCTCTGGAAACACCATATATTTT.

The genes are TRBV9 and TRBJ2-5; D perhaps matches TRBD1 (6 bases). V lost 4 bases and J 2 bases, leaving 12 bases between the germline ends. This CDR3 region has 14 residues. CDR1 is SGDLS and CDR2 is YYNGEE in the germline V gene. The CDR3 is CASSTGQRQETQYF. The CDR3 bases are TGTGCCAGCAGCACCGGACAGAGACAAGAGACCCAGTACTTC.